This TCR beta chain was captured in a study of blood T cell repertoires in COVID-19 (dated by TCRdb to about 2020). Looking at the study overall: Samples from collaborators originated in the United States, Italy and Spain and spanned both the acute and convalescent phases of COVID-19. Sample metadata almost always included a de-identified subject ID, COVID-19 status, age in years and sex. HLA class I and class II types, where available, came from metadata supplied by the sample provider rather than from assay-based typing. Deeply sampled blood TCRbeta repertoires from subjects exposed to, actively infected with, or recovered from COVID-19 were included in the dataset. The material from the prospective study consisted of cDNA or gDNA derived from T cells, B-cell-depleted T cells, or PBMCs. The repertoires were released in a freely available public database intended as a resource for research on the immune response to SARS-CoV-2. Samples came from the ongoing ImmuneRACE study (first 160 participants) plus 1,254 subjects from 6 global collaborators. Here is what the overall study found, with its caveats: How much clinical and demographic metadata was included differed by source and by participant, and the metadata was provided uncurated.

TCRbeta CDR3 regions were amplified from genomic DNA using the immunoSEQ Assay, a bias-controlled multiplex PCR. The paper's processing steps were these. Nucleated cell counts per sample were estimated from amplification of reference gene primers within the assay. Sequence reads were collapsed and filtered to measure the absolute abundance of every unique TCRbeta CDR3 rearrangement. For each sample, productive Simpson clonality was calculated as the square root of Simpson's diversity index across productive rearrangements. Here the immuneACCESS table is served through TCRdb, limited to in-frame sequences with V and J called. Missing clones are a known gap in these copies; in checked studies unresolved V genes cover under half, and the rest lacks a known reason. V and J calls and clone size are as listed in that table; D and trimming were resolved from the DNA. In all, the sample holds 200,000 to 250,000 clones, and roughly 90% of those were seen once. The ten largest clones take up over 6% of the sample.

Of note for this clone: Its antigen has not been determined. Base qualities are not at hand, and no much larger clone is one base apart.

Participants in the prospective study were enrolled through a virtual design, were aged roughly 18 to 100 years, and lived in 24 United States geographic areas. Cohort assignment in the prospective study relied on participant-reported clinical history from a screening survey and a study questionnaire. In the prospective study, whole blood, serum and a nasopharyngeal or oropharyngeal swab were collected from each participant by mobile phlebotomists. Prospective study participants could optionally give additional blood draws and questionnaires over an approximately two-month period. Before DNA extraction, prospective study blood samples were shipped either frozen or at room temperature. V loses 5 bases of germline sequence and J loses 4 bases, and the interval between the two ends is 17 bases. The CDR3 holds 15 amino acids from the cysteine to the phenylalanine. The CDR3 DNA has 45 bases and is translated from base 1. The germline V gene (reference sequence) sets CDR1 to SGHAT and CDR2 to FQDESV.

The specimen sequenced was PBMCs or T cells enriched from blood (not recorded which). This TCR was sampled from a woman under 40 with acute COVID-19. The chain joins TRBV11-1 to TRBJ1-2; the D gene cannot be named for sure. DNA sequence: TGTGCCAGCAGCCAGACATCTCGGCAAGGCTATGGCTACACCTTC. Its protein product is CASSQTSRQGYGYTF.